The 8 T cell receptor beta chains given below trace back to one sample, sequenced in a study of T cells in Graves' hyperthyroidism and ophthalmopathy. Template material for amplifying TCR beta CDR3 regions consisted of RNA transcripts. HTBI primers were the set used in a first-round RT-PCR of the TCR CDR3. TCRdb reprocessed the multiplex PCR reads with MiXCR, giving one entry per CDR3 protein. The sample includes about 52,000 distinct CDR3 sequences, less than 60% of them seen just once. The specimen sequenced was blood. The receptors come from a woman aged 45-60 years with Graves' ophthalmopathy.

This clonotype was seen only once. The CDR3 bases are TGTGCCAGCAGCCACCAGGCTCACAATGAGCAGTTCTTC. It yields the protein CASSHQAHNEQFF. The rearrangement joins TRBV7-8 to TRBJ2-1, with D uncertain. Germline CDR1 and CDR2: SGHVS and FQNEAQ. CDR3 size: 13 residues. V lost 5 bases to trimming and J lost 5 bases, with 10 bases between them. Combining the CDR3 with reference TRBV7-8 and TRBJ2-1 gives the whole variable domain GAGVSQSPRYKVAKRGQDVALRCDPISGHVSLFWYQQALGQGPEFLTYFQNEAQLDKSGLPSDRFFAERPEGSVSTLKIQRTQQEDSAVYLCASSHQAHNEQFFGPGTRLTVL.

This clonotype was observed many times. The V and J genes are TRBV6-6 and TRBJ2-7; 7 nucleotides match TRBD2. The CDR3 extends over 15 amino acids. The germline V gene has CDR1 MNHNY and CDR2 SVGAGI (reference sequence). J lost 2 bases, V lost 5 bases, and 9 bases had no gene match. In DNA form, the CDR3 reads TGTGCCAGCAGTACTGGCGGGAGTATGGCCTACGAGCAGTACTTC. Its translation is CASSTGGSMAYEQYF.

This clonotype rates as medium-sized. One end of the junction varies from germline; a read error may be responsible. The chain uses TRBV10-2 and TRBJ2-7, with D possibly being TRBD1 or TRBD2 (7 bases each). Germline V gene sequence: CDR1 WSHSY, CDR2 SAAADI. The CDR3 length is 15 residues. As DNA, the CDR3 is TGCGCCAGCATTGAGGGAGGGGGCGCAAACTACGAGCAGTACTTC. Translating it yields CASIEGGGANYEQYF.

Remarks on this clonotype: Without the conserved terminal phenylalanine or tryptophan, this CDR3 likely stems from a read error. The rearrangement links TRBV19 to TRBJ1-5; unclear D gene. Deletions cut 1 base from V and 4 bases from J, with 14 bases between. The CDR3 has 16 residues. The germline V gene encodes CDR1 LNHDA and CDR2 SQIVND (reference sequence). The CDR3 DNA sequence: TGTGCCAGTAGTATAGTACGTCAGAGTGAGAATCAGCCCCAGCATCTT. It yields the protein CASSIVRQSENQPQHL.

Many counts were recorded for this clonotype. The CDR3 reads CASSLGIGETQYF. For the CDR3, the DNA is TGTGCCAGCAGTTTAGGGATAGGGGAGACCCAGTACTTC. This chain joins TRBV12-3 or TRBV12-4 and TRBJ2-5; D is ambiguous. This CDR3 has 13 amino acids. V was cut by 1 base and J by 5 bases, with 8 bases left in between.

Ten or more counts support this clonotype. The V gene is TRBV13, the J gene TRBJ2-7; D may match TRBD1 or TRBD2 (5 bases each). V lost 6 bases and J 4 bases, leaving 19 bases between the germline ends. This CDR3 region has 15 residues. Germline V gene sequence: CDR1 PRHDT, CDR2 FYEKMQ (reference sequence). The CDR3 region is CASSSMGPLGYEQYF. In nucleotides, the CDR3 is TGTGCCAGCAGTTCAATGGGACCCCTGGGTTACGAGCAGTACTTC.

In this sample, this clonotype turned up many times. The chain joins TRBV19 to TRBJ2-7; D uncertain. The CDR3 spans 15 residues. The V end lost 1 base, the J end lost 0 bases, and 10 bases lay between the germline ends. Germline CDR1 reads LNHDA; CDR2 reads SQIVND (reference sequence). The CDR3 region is CASSIVDGGSYEQYF. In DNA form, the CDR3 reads TGTGCCAGTAGTATAGTTGACGGCGGCTCCTACGAGCAGTACTTC.

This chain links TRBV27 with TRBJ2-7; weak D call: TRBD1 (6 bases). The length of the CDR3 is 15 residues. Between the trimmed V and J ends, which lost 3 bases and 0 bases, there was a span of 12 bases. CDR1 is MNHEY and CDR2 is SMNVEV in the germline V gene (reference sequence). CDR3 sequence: CASSLETGSSYEQYF. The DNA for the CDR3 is TGTGCCAGCAGTTTGGAGACAGGAAGCTCCTACGAGCAGTACTTC.